Below are 20 T cell receptor beta chains sequenced from a single sample in a study of tissue T cells after allogeneic stem cell transplantation (dated by TCRdb to about 2022). This specimen's time point label, interpreted: mouse harvest day 14 after allogeneic transplant. Mouse grafts consisting of 10^7 T-cell-depleted bone marrow cells combined with 10^6 splenic CD5+ T cells were administered by tail vein injection. The library was made by the immunoSEQ multiplex PCR assay. TCRdb took this table from immuneACCESS and kept in-frame rearrangements with V and J called. Such tables lack part of the clones; where checked against another copy, unresolved V genes explain under half of the gap, and the rest is unexplained. The sample has more than 4,000 clones on record, roughly 30% of them singletons. The leading ten clones occupy roughly 6.7% of the sample. The source material was skin. These TCRs come from a female BALB/c mouse given C57BL/6 T cells with graft-versus-host disease after an allogeneic hematopoietic cell transplant.

This clone qualifies as medium-sized. The germline and genes are mouse ones. The CDR3 is cut off 1 residue early in the read; its end comes from the germline J gene. The chain recombines TRBV16 with TRBJ1-5; D is unresolved. Trimming shortened V by 0 bases and J by 7 bases, and 7 bases separated the two germline ends. CDR3 size: 13 residues. The germline V gene has CDR1 SGHSA and CDR2 FRNQAP. The CDR3 bases that were read are TGTGCAAGCAGCTTAGAGCAGAATCAGGCTCCGCTT. It yields the protein CASSLEQNQAPL. The whole CDR3 region reads CASSLEQNQAPLF.

This clone was seen a handful of times. All gene names here are mouse names. The read gets to within 1 residue of the CDR3 end, and the germline J gene fills in the rest. The rearrangement joins TRBV3 to TRBJ2-2, with 10 bases matching TRBD2. The CDR3 sequence is 16 residues long. From germline, CDR1 is SNHLY and CDR2 FYNGKV (reference sequence). V lost 5 bases to trimming and J lost 1 base; unmatched junction nucleotides: 4. The chain's CDR3 is CASSRGTGVNTGQLYF. Partial CDR3 DNA: TGTGCCAGCAGCCGGGGGACTGGGGTAAACACCGGGCAGCTCTAC.

Turning to this clone: The genes and germline here are from mouse. CDR3: CSSSQKTSNSDYTF. The sequenced part of the CDR3 DNA is TGCTCCAGCAGTCAAAAGACATCAAACTCCGACTACACC. The chain has TRBV23 and TRBJ1-2; the DNA was not used to check the table's D call, TRBD1. Sequencing ends 1 residue short of the CDR3 end; the germline J gene provides the rest. CDR1 KGHTA and CDR2 FQNQQP come from the germline V gene. CDR3 length: 14 amino acids. The variable domain in full, completed from reference TRBV23 and TRBJ1-2, reads DAAVTQKPRYLIKMKGQEAEMKCIPEKGHTAVFWYQQKQSKELKFLIYFQNQQPLDQIDMVKERFSAVCPSSSLCSLGIRTCEAEDSALYLCSSSQKTSNSDYTFGSGTRLLVI.

In its sample, this clone ranks as large. Each gene name is a mouse one. The read comes to an end 1 residue before the CDR3 does, leaving the germline J gene to fill in the end. The V call is TRBV26, the J call TRBJ2-3, with TRBD1 matching over 9 bases. With 4 bases clipped from V and 3 bases from J, the junction kept 2 bases outside the gene matches. From germline, CDR1 is KGHPV and CDR2 FQNQEV (reference sequence). This CDR3 comprises 14 residues. Partial CDR3 DNA: TGTGCCAGCAGTCCGGGACAGGGAGCAGAAACGCTGTAT. Encoded protein: CASSPGQGAETLY. The full CDR3 reads CASSPGQGAETLYF.

Sample share makes this clone medium-sized (0.01 to 0.1%). All gene names here are mouse names. The read comes to an end 1 residue before the CDR3 does, leaving the germline J gene to fill in the end. This chain uses TRBV23 with TRBJ2-7; the DNA was not compared with TRBD2, the D call given in the table. Per germline, CDR1 KGHTA and CDR2 FQNQQP. This CDR3 comprises 13 residues. CDR3 DNA, as far as it was read: TGCTCCAGCAGTCGACTGGGGGGGTATGAACAGTAC. It encodes CSSSRLGGYEQY. The CDR3 reads in full as CSSSRLGGYEQYF.

This clone came up a few times. The genes and germline here are from mouse. Coverage ceases 1 residue before the CDR3 finishes, and the germline J gene fills in the end. V and J are TRBV1 and TRBJ2-3; 8 nucleotides line up with TRBD2. With V trimmed by 1 base and J by 1 base, 4 bases remained unmatched. The CDR3 contains 16 residues. Germline V gene sequence: CDR1 NSQYPW, CDR2 LRSPGD (reference sequence). CDR3 sequence: CTCSAAGGRGAETLYF. The sequenced CDR3 bases are TGCACCTGCAGTGCAGCTGGGGGGCGCGGTGCAGAAACGCTGTAT.

A note on this clone: The gene names here belong to mouse. The read terminates 1 residue ahead of where the CDR3 ends, so the germline J gene completes it. The rearrangement uses TRBV24 and TRBJ2-5; 14 nucleotides align to TRBD2. Germline CDR1 KGHTA, CDR2 FRNEEI. The junction had 5 bases not matched to a gene; V was cut back by 5 bases and J by 4 bases. The length of the CDR3 is 16 residues. CDR3 region: CASSLGLGGREDTQYF. The DNA read from the CDR3 is TGTGCCAGCAGTTTGGGACTGGGGGGGCGCGAAGACACCCAGTAC.

In its sample, this clone is medium-sized. Gene names refer to mouse genes. The CDR3 extends 1 residue past the end of the read, so its final part is completed from the germline J gene. The J gene is TRBJ2-7, the V gene TRBV26; D not certain. The CDR3 covers 13 residues. V lost 0 bases and J lost 4, with 7 bases in between. Germline-derived CDR1 and CDR2 are KGHPV and FQNQEV (reference sequence). The part of the CDR3 DNA that was read is TGTGCCAGCAGTCTGTCTCCAGCTTATGAACAGTAC. Translation gives CASSLSPAYEQY. The full CDR3 protein is CASSLSPAYEQYF.

About this clone itself: The genes are named according to mouse. The read halts 1 residue ahead of the CDR3 end, with the missing end drawn from the germline J gene. The rearrangement joins TRBV3 to TRBJ1-1; D possibly corresponds to TRBD1 (5 bases). Germline V gives CDR1 SNHLY, CDR2 FYNGKV (reference sequence). The V and J ends lost 5 bases and 4 bases respectively, with 17 bases between them. This CDR3 has 15 residues. The part of the CDR3 DNA that was read is TGTGCCAGCAGCCTAAATCGCGGGGGAGGCACAGAAGTCTTC. Encoded protein: CASSLNRGGGTEVF. The full CDR3 protein reads CASSLNRGGGTEVFF.

In the case of this clone: The gene symbols are mouse symbols. The sequenced fragment ends 1 residue before the CDR3 boundary, so the rest is inferred from the germline J gene. The chain has TRBV29 and TRBJ2-1, with TRBD1 as a possible D gene (5 bases). The CDR3 covers 14 residues. V was trimmed by 6 bases and J by 3 bases, leaving 12 bases between them. Germline CDR1 reads MSHET; CDR2 reads SYDVDS. The CDR3 here is CASRRGQIYAEQFF. CDR3 bases read: TGTGCTAGCAGAAGAGGACAAATCTATGCTGAGCAGTTC.

With regard to this clone: Gene labels here are mouse ones. The read halts 1 residue ahead of the CDR3 end, with the missing end drawn from the germline J gene. The rearrangement links TRBV3 to TRBJ1-3; D is undetermined. Deletions cut 5 bases from V and 4 bases from J, with 6 bases between. In germline, CDR1 is SNHLY, CDR2 FYNGKV (reference sequence). This CDR3 comprises 12 residues. The CDR3 DNA, read in part, is TGTGCCAGCAGCCAGGAGGGAAATACGCTCTAT. It is translated as CASSQEGNTLY. The whole CDR3 sequence is CASSQEGNTLYF. The whole variable domain, filled in from reference TRBV3 and TRBJ1-3, reads GPKVLQIPSHQIIDMGQMVTLNCDPVSNHLYFYWYKQILGQQMEFLVNFYNGKVMEKSKLFKDQFSVERPDGSYFTLKIQPTALEDSAVYFCASSQEGNTLYFGEGSRLIVV.

By frequency in the sample, this clone is medium-sized. Mouse germline and gene names are used. The CDR3 end falls 1 residue outside the read, so it is completed with the germline J gene. The chain links TRBV3 to TRBJ1-2; tentatively, D is TRBD1 (5 bases). The length of the CDR3 is 13 residues. V was shortened by 4 bases and J by 3 bases, with 9 bases between the two germline ends. In germline, CDR1 is SNHLY, CDR2 FYNGKV (reference sequence). The CDR3 DNA, read in part, is TGTGCCAGCAGCTCCTCAGGGTACTCCGACTACACC. Amino acids: CASSSSGYSDYT. The complete CDR3 protein is CASSSSGYSDYTF. The variable domain in full, with the rest retrieved from reference TRBV3 and TRBJ1-2, is GPKVLQIPSHQIIDMGQMVTLNCDPVSNHLYFYWYKQILGQQMEFLVNFYNGKVMEKSKLFKDQFSVERPDGSYFTLKIQPTALEDSAVYFCASSSSGYSDYTFGSGTRLLVI.

This clone is termed medium-sized. Gene names follow the mouse nomenclature. The CDR3 end falls 1 residue outside the read, so it is completed with the germline J gene. The chain recombines TRBV26 with TRBJ2-3; D perhaps matches TRBD1 (6 bases). Trimming took off 2 bases at V and 0 bases at J, with 9 bases between the two ends. The CDR3 has 15 amino acids. Germline CDR1 is KGHPV and CDR2 is FQNQEV (reference sequence). The chain's CDR3 is CASSLRGSSAETLYF. The covered CDR3 bases are TGTGCCAGCAGTCTGAGGGGGTCTAGTGCAGAAACGCTGTAT.

About this clone: Here the gene names and germline are mouse. The read finishes 1 residue shy of the CDR3 end, and the germline J gene is used to complete it. The V call is TRBV3, the J call TRBJ2-3, with 10 bases lining up with TRBD1. CDR1 and CDR2 (germline): SNHLY, FYNGKV (reference sequence). V lost 4 bases to trimming and J lost 3 bases; unmatched junction nucleotides: 4. The CDR3 loop spans 15 amino acids. The sequenced CDR3 bases are TGTGCCAGCAGCTCACCGGGACAGGGGGCAGAAACGCTGTAT. Its protein is CASSSPGQGAETLY. The CDR3 in full is CASSSPGQGAETLYF.

Comments on this clone: The gene names given are mouse names. Sequencing ends 1 residue short of the CDR3 end; the germline J gene provides the rest. The chain has TRBV19 and TRBJ1-1; 10 nucleotides align to TRBD1. Trimming at V came to 4 bases and at J to 0 bases, leaving 3 bases not matched to a gene. The CDR3 length is 15 residues. Germline CDR1 is FNHDT and CDR2 is SITEND (reference sequence). CDR3 sequence: CASSPGQGANTEVFF. The sequenced CDR3 bases are TGTGCCAGCAGTCCCGGACAGGGGGCAAACACAGAAGTCTTC.

A remark on this clone: Genes and germline are mouse. Sequencing ends 1 residue short of the CDR3 end; the germline J gene provides the rest. This chain joins TRBV13-1 and TRBJ2-7; D ambiguous. V lost 2 bases and J lost 0, with 0 bases in between. Germline V gene data show CDR1 as NSHNY and CDR2 as SYGAGN. CDR3 length: 11 residues. CDR3 loop: CASSDSYEQYF. CDR3 DNA, as far as it was read: TGTGCCAGCAGTGACTCCTATGAACAGTAC.

This clone appeared a few times. Gene names and germline refer to mouse. The missing CDR3 end, 1 residue past where the read stops, is filled in from the germline J gene. This sequence joins TRBV12-1 and TRBJ2-5; D is uncertain. V lost 0 bases, J lost 2 bases, and 8 bases lay in between. CDR1 and CDR2 (germline): SGHSN, HYEKVE. The CDR3 runs to 14 residues. The CDR3 DNA, read in part, is TGTGCCAGCTCTCTCGAGGGCCCCCAAGACACCCAGTAC. It is translated as CASSLEGPQDTQY. The entire CDR3 reads CASSLEGPQDTQYF.

On this clone itself: Gene names are mouse gene names. The CDR3 goes on 1 residue after the read ends, and that part is filled in from the germline J gene. The chain joins TRBV12-2 to TRBJ2-1; possibly TRBD1 or TRBD2 for D (7 bases each). Per the germline V gene, CDR1 is SGHLS and CDR2 is HYDKME. The CDR3 runs 15 residues. The ends were cut back, 0 bases at V and 6 bases at J, with 14 bases in the middle. The CDR3: CASSLTRGGVAEQFF. CDR3 DNA, as far as it was read: TGTGCCAGCTCTCTCACCAGGGGGGGGGTTGCTGAGCAGTTC.

Concerning this clone: Genes and germline come from the mouse. Coverage ceases 1 residue before the CDR3 finishes, and the germline J gene fills in the end. This chain links TRBV16 with TRBJ1-1; 10 bases line up with TRBD1. The V gene's germline CDR1 is SGHSA and CDR2 FRNQAP. The CDR3 consists of 13 residues. Trimming cost V 5 bases and J 7 bases; bases outside gene matches: 4. This chain's CDR3 is CASSPDRGQEVFF. The sequenced CDR3 bases are TGTGCAAGCAGCCCCGACAGGGGGCAAGAAGTCTTC. The entire variable domain, with the rest obtained from reference TRBV16 and TRBJ1-1, is as follows: NAGVIQTPRHKVTGKGQEATLWCEPISGHSAVFWYRQTIVQGLEFLTYFRNQAPIDDSGMPKERFSAQMPNQSHSTLKIQSTQPQDSAVYLCASSPDRGQEVFFGKGTRLTVV.

With regard to this clone: Gene names are the mouse ones. Read sequence stops 1 residue before the CDR3 end, and the germline J gene provides the missing end. V and J are TRBV16 and TRBJ2-4, with TRBD1 matching 8 bases. Germline lookup yields CDR1 SGHSA and CDR2 FRNQAP. J gave up 6 bases and V 0 bases, and 2 bases lay outside the gene matches. The CDR3 runs to 14 residues. The CDR3 loop is CASSLETGVNTLYF. The part of the CDR3 DNA that was read is TGTGCAAGCAGCTTAGAGACAGGGGTGAACACCTTGTAC.